The 16 T cell receptor beta chains below come from one sample, sequenced in a study of T cell changes during pregnancy in multiple sclerosis. Data came from immunoSEQ multiplex PCR; TCRdb stores just in-frame clones and leaves some out. The sample contains approximately 90,000 clones, roughly 90% of which appear only once. The sample consisted of peripheral blood, taken in the first trimester of pregnancy. These receptors were obtained from a female donor with multiple sclerosis, enrolled in a pregnancy study.

J is TRBJ2-3 and V is TRBV30; 12 bases are shared with TRBD2. V shed 1 base, J shed 6 bases, and the junction held 5 bases outside the gene matches. This CDR3 has 15 amino acids. Germline loops: CDR1 GTSNPN, CDR2 SVGIG (reference sequence). The CDR3 nucleotides are TGTGCCTGGAGTGCAGGACTAGCGGGATGGGATACGCAGTATTTT. This translates into CAWSAGLAGWDTQYF.

The genes are TRBV23-1 and TRBJ2-1; TRBD2 might be the D (7 bases). TRBV23-1 is identified as an open reading frame with a role that is uncertain. V lost 4 bases and J 10 bases, leaving 26 bases between the germline ends. The CDR3 is made up of 17 amino acids. The CDR3 sequence is CASSRPRGETSKWEQFF. The CDR3 coding sequence is TGCGCCAGCAGTCGTCCGAGGGGGGAGACTAGCAAGTGGGAGCAGTTCTTC.

The CDR3 sequence: CASSFSDRAGNTIYF. CDR3 nucleotides: TGCGCCAGCAGCTTCAGTGACAGGGCTGGAAACACCATATATTTT. The V gene is TRBV5-1, the J gene TRBJ1-3, with 7 bases that match TRBD1. The CDR3 covers 15 residues. Losses at the gene ends were 2 bases for V and 2 bases for J; bases not matched to a gene: 4. Germline V lookup: CDR1 SGHRS, CDR2 YFSETQ. The variable domain in full, with the rest retrieved from reference TRBV5-1 and TRBJ1-3, is KAGVTQTPRYLIKTRGQQVTLSCSPISGHRSVSWYQQTPGQGLQFLFEYFSETQRNKGNFPGRFSGRQFSNSRSEMNVSTLELGDSALYLCASSFSDRAGNTIYFGEGSWLTVV.

The chain carries TRBV29-1 and TRBJ2-1; possibly TRBD2 for D (5 bases). Looked up from germline, CDR1 is SQVTM and CDR2 is ANQGSEA. The CDR3 extends over 10 amino acids. V lost 7 bases, J lost 12 bases, and 13 bases lay in between. DNA for the CDR3: TGCAGCGCCCAGGACCGGGGGCAGTTCTTC. It is translated as CSAQDRGQFF.

The chain recombines TRBV10-3 with TRBJ2-6, with 14 bases fitting TRBD2. The trim removed 7 bases at V and 3 bases at J, leaving 2 bases unmatched. Germline lookup yields CDR1 ENHRY and CDR2 SYGVKD. The CDR3 runs 16 residues. CDR3: CAINGLAGGGANVLTF. As DNA, the CDR3 is TGTGCCATCAATGGACTAGCGGGAGGTGGGGCCAACGTCCTGACTTTC.

CDR3 residues: CSVEARNEDSGAYEQYF. CDR3 nucleotides: TGCAGCGTTGAAGCCCGAAACGAGGATAGCGGCGCCTACGAGCAGTACTTC. This chain joins TRBV29-1 and TRBJ2-7; possibly TRBD2 for D (6 bases). CDR1 and CDR2 (germline): SQVTM, ANQGSEA. The CDR3 has 17 residues. V lost 1 base and J lost 2, with 21 bases in between.

J is TRBJ1-5 and V is TRBV2; 9 bases agree with TRBD1. The length of the CDR3 is 14 residues. Germline CDR1 SNHLY, CDR2 FYNNEI. After removal of 4 bases from V and 5 bases from J, the junction contained 3 bases not matched to a gene. This CDR3 is CASSGDRDDQPQHF. The CDR3 DNA reads as TGTGCCAGCAGTGGGGACAGGGATGATCAGCCCCAGCATTTT.

The chain carries TRBV13 and TRBJ1-4, with 7 nucleotides matching TRBD1. The CDR3 consists of 16 residues. After removal of 5 bases from V and 6 bases from J, the junction contained 12 bases not matched to a gene. Germline CDR1 reads PRHDT; CDR2 reads FYEKMQ (reference sequence). The CDR3 sequence: CASSPTRETGYEKLFF. In nucleotides, the CDR3 is TGTGCCAGCAGCCCAACGCGTGAGACAGGGTATGAAAAACTGTTTTTT.

The chain has TRBV4-1 and TRBJ2-3, with D hard to call. The CDR3 extends over 15 amino acids. V was pared by 3 bases and J by 2 bases, with 12 bases between. CDR1 is MGHRA and CDR2 is YSYEKL in the germline V gene. The CDR3 spells CASSHFVGDTDTQYF. CDR3 bases: TGCGCCAGCAGCCACTTCGTCGGAGACACAGATACGCAGTATTTT.

CDR3 bases: TGCGCCAGCAGCTTGTCAGGGAACGCGAACACCATATATTTT. This codes for CASSLSGNANTIYF. This sequence joins TRBV5-1 and TRBJ1-3, with D possibly being TRBD1 (5 bases). The CDR3 consists of 14 residues. V was clipped by 1 base and J by 7 bases, with 12 bases between them. CDR1 is SGHRS, CDR2 YFSETQ, per germline. Drawing the rest from reference TRBV5-1 and TRBJ1-3, the complete variable domain is KAGVTQTPRYLIKTRGQQVTLSCSPISGHRSVSWYQQTPGQGLQFLFEYFSETQRNKGNFPGRFSGRQFSNSRSEMNVSTLELGDSALYLCASSLSGNANTIYFGEGSWLTVV.

This clone was recorded once. The rearrangement joins TRBV28 to TRBJ2-3, with 11 bases that match TRBD2. Losses at the gene ends were 5 bases for V and 4 bases for J; bases not matched to a gene: 14. Germline V gene lookup returns CDR1 MDHEN and CDR2 SYDVKM. CDR3 length: 18 amino acids. DNA of the CDR3: TGTGCCAGCAGTCCTATGCCCGTACTAGCGGGAGTACCAGATACGCAGTATTTT. Encoded protein: CASSPMPVLAGVPDTQYF.

The genes are TRBV5-1 and TRBJ2-7; D is possibly TRBD1 (6 bases). V was pared by 4 bases and J by 4 bases, with 9 bases between. The length of the CDR3 is 12 residues. Germline CDR1 is SGHRS and CDR2 is YFSETQ. This chain's CDR3 is CASSEQGYEQYF. CDR3 nucleotides: TGCGCCAGCAGCGAACAGGGTTACGAGCAGTACTTC.

The rearrangement uses TRBV29-1 and TRBJ2-1; 7 bases match TRBD1. The germline gives CDR1 SQVTM, CDR2 ANQGSEA. The CDR3 is 13 amino acids. V lost 6 bases to trimming and J lost 9 bases; unmatched junction nucleotides: 11. The CDR3 loop reads CSVCRDSRGEQFF. The DNA of the CDR3 is TGCAGCGTCTGCCGGGACAGTAGGGGTGAGCAGTTCTTC.

The chain recombines TRBV7-9 with TRBJ1-2, with 12 bases aligning to TRBD1. CDR1 is SEHNR, CDR2 FQNEAQ, per germline (reference sequence). The CDR3 totals 18 residues. Germline trimming cut 6 bases from V and 6 bases from J; bases unmatched to any gene: 17. The CDR3 loop is CASSPNSGTGGASNGYTF. The CDR3 coding sequence is TGTGCCAGCAGTCCGAACTCCGGGACAGGGGGCGCGTCGAATGGCTACACCTTC.

V gene TRBV9 combines with J gene TRBJ1-2; 7 nucleotides agree with TRBD1. V dropped 3 bases and J dropped 14; count of bases not matched to a gene: 10. CDR3 length: 12 residues. CDR1 SGDLS and CDR2 YYNGEE come from the germline V gene. For the CDR3, the DNA is TGTGCCAGCAGCGAGAGGGACAGTCCTGTAACCTTC. Residues: CASSERDSPVTF.

This chain links TRBV7-2 with TRBJ1-1; D call uncertain. There are 14 residues in the CDR3. Germline CDR1 and CDR2: SGHTA and FQGNSA. V lost 2 bases and J 0 bases, leaving 7 bases between the germline ends. This CDR3 is CASSLYQMNTEAFF. The CDR3 DNA is TGTGCCAGCAGCTTATACCAGATGAACACTGAAGCTTTCTTT.